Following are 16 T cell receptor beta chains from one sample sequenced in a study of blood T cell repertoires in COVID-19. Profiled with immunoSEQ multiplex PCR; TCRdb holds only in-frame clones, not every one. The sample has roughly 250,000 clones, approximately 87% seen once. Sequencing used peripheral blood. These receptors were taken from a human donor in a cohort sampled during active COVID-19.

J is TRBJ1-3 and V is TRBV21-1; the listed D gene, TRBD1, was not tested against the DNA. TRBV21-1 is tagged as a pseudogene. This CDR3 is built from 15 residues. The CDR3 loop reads CASNTQPQGGNTIYF. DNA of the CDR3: TGTGCCAGCAACACCCAGCCGCAGGGTGGAAACACCATATATTTT.

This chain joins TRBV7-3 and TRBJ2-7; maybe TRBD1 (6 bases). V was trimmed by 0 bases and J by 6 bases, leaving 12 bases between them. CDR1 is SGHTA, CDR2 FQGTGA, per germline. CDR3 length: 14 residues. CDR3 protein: CASSLTGAGVEQYF. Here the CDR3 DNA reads TGTGCCAGCAGCTTAACAGGCGCAGGGGTCGAGCAGTACTTC.

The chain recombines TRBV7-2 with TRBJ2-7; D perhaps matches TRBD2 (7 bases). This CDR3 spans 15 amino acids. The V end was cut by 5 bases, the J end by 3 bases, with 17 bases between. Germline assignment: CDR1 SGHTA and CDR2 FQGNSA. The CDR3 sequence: CASSLSRGARYEQYF. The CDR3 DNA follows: TGTGCCAGCAGCCTGAGTCGGGGGGCCCGCTACGAGCAGTACTTC.

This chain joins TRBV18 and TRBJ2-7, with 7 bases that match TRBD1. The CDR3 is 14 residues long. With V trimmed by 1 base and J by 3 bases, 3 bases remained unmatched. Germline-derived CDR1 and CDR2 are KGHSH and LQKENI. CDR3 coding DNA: TGTGCCAGCTCACCACGGGGACAGATCTACGAGCAGTACTTC. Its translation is CASSPRGQIYEQYF.

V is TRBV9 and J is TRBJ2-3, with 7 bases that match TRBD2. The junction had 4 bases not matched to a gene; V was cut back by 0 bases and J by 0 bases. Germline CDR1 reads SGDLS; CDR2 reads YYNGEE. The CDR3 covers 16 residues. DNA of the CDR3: TGTGCCAGCAGCGTAGGGTCTAGCGGAAGCACAGATACGCAGTATTTT. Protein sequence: CASSVGSSGSTDTQYF.

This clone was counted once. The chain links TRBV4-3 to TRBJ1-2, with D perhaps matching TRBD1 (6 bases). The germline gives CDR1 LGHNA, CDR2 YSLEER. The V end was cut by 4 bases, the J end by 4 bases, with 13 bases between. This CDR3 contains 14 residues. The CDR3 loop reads CASSPSRGFYGYTF. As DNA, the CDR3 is TGCGCCAGCAGCCCATCCAGGGGCTTCTATGGCTACACCTTC.

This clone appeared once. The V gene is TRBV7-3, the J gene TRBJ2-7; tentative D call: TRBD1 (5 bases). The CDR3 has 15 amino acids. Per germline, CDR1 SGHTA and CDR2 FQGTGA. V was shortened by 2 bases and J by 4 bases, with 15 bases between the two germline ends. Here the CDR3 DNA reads TGTGCCAGCAGCTTAGCGCACTCTCAGGGATACGAGCAGTACTTC. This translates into CASSLAHSQGYEQYF.

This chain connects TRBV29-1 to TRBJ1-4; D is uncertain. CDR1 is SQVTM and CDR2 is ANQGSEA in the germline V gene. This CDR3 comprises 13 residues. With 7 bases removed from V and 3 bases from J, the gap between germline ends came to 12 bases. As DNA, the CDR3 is TGCAGCGGCGGGTCTAATCCTAATGAAAAACTGTTTTTT. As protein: CSGGSNPNEKLFF.

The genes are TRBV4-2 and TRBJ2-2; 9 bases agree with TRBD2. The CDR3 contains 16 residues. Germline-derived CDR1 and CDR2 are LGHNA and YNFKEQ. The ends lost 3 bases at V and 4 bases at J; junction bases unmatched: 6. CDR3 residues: CASSHVSGGGTGELFF. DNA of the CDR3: TGTGCCAGCAGCCACGTTAGCGGGGGAGGCACCGGGGAGCTGTTTTTT.

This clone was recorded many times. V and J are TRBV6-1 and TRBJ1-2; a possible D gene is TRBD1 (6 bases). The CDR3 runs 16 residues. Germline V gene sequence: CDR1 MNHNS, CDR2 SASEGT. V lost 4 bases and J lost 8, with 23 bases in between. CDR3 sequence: CASSGTGFGSYGGYTF. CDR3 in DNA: TGTGCCAGCAGTGGTACAGGGTTTGGTTCTTACGGCGGCTACACCTTC.

Here the CDR3 reads CATSRDDRDSYGYTF. The DNA for the CDR3 is TGTGCCACCAGCAGAGATGACCGGGACAGCTATGGCTACACCTTC. V usage is TRBV15 and J usage is TRBJ1-2, with TRBD1 identical over 7 bases. Germline CDR1 is LNHNV and CDR2 is YYDKDF (reference sequence). CDR3 length equals 15 residues. V lost 0 bases to trimming and J lost 4 bases; unmatched junction nucleotides: 5.

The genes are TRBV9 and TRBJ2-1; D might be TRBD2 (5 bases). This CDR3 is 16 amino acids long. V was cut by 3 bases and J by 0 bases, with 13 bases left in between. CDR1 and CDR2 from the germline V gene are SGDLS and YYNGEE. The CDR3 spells CASSAISARSYNEQFF. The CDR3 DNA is TGTGCCAGCAGCGCTATTAGCGCCCGCTCCTACAATGAGCAGTTCTTC. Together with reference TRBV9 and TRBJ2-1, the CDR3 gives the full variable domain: DSGVTQTPKHLITATGQRVTLRCSPRSGDLSVYWYQQSLDQGLQFLIQYYNGEERAKGNILERFSAQQFPDLHSELNLSSLELGDSALYFCASSAISARSYNEQFFGPGTRLTVL.

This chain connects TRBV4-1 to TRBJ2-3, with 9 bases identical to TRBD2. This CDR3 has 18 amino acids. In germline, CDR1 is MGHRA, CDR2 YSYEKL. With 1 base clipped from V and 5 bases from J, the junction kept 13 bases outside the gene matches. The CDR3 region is CASSQVTRAAGGQDTQYF. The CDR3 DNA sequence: TGCGCCAGCAGCCAAGTAACAAGGGCAGCGGGGGGACAAGATACGCAGTATTTT.

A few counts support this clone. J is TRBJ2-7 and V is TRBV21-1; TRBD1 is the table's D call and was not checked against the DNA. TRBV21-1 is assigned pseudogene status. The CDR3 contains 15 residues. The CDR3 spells CASRRRDRRHYVQYF. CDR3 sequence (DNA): TGTGCCAGCAGAAGAAGGGACAGGAGACACTACGTGCAGTACTTC.

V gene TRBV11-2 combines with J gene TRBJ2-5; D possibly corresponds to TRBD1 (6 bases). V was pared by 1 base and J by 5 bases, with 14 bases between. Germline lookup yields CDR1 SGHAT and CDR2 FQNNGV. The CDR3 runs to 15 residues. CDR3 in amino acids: CASSLVVGQGETQYF. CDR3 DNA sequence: TGTGCCAGCAGCTTAGTAGTCGGCCAGGGGGAGACCCAGTACTTC.

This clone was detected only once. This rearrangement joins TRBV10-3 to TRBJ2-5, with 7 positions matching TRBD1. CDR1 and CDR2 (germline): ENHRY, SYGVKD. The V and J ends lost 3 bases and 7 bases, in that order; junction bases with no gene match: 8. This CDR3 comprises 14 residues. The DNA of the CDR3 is TGTGCCATCAGTGAACAAGACAGGGTTGGGACCCAGTACTTC. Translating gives CAISEQDRVGTQYF.